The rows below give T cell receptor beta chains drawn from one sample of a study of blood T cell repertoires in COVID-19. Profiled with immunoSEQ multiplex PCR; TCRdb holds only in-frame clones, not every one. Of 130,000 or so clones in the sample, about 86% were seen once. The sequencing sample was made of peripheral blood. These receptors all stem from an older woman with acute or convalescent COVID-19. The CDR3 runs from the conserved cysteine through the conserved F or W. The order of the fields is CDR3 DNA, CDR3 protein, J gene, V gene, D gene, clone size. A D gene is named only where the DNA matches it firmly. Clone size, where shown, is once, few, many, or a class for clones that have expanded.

TGTGCCAGCAGTACGACAGGATCCAGCACAGATACGCAGTATTTT	CASSTTGSSTDTQYF	TRBJ2-3	TRBV6-5	-	-
TGTGCCAGCAGCAACGGCAGGGGAGGGAGTTCACCCCTCCACTTT	CASSNGRGGSSPLHF	TRBJ1-6	TRBV6-5	-	-
TGTGCCAGCAGTGACCCGTATAATTCACCCCTCCACTTT	CASSDPYNSPLHF	TRBJ1-6	TRBV2	-	once
TGTGCCAGCAGTAGCGGGGGGGTGATATACGAGCAGTACTTC	CASSSGGVIYEQYF	TRBJ2-7	TRBV6-5	TRBD2	-
TGCAGCGTTGGAAGACACTCGAACACCGGGGAGCTGTTTTTT	CSVGRHSNTGELFF	TRBJ2-2	TRBV29-1	-	-
TGCGCCAGCAGCTTGTTCGGGGGTACCTACGAGCAGTACTTC	CASSLFGGTYEQYF	TRBJ2-7	TRBV5-1	-	-
TGCGCCAGCAGCCAAGGTCTCAGGAGGGCGGCGGGATACGAGCAGTACTTC	CASSQGLRRAAGYEQYF	TRBJ2-7	TRBV4-1	-	-
TGCGCCAGCAGCTTTACAGGGCCGGGTGTACTCCACTTT	CASSFTGPGVLHF	TRBJ1-6	TRBV5-1	-	few
TGTGCCAGCAGCTTCGGACAGGGGGAGAGTTTCTCCTACGAGCAGTACTTC	CASSFGQGESFSYEQYF	TRBJ2-7	TRBV5-4	TRBD1	-
TGTGCCAGCAGCGGGAGGGGGAGGGACACTGAAGCTTTCTTT	CASSGRGRDTEAFF	TRBJ1-1	TRBV9	-	-
TGCGCCAGCAGCTCGGCCCAGGGTAGCCGGGAGACCCAGTACTTC	CASSSAQGSRETQYF	TRBJ2-5	TRBV5-1	-	-
TGTGCCAGCAGCGCGTCCAGCGGGGGTAACGAGCAGTACTTC	CASSASSGGNEQYF	TRBJ2-7	TRBV9	TRBD2	-
TGTGCCAGCTCACCGAGCCAGGGTGGCCAAGAGACCCAGTACTTC	CASSPSQGGQETQYF	TRBJ2-5	TRBV18	-	-
TGTGCCAGCAGTCACGGACAGGGGATTGAAAAACTGTTTTTT	CASSHGQGIEKLFF	TRBJ1-4	TRBV6-6	TRBD1	once
TGTGCCAGCAGCGCACGACTAGGGGTGAAGGAGTACTTC	CASSARLGVKEYF	TRBJ2-5	TRBV21-1	-	-
TGTGCCAGCAGCCTCAAGGGGGTAGGATCCGCGAACACCGGGGAGCTGTTTTTT	CASSLKGVGSANTGELFF	TRBJ2-2	TRBV7-9	-	once
TGTGCCAGCACCTATGCTGAAGCTTTCTTT	CASTYAEAFF	TRBJ1-1	TRBV12-3/TRBV12-4	-	once
TGTGCCTGGAGGTCCTGGGGACAGGGTAAATCACCCCTCCACTTT	CAWRSWGQGKSPLHF	TRBJ1-6	TRBV30	TRBD1	-
TGTGCCAGCAGTGGGGGAGGCGGCCAAACAGCTAACTATGGCTACACCTTC	CASSGGGGQTANYGYTF	TRBJ1-2	TRBV6-1	-	many
TGTGCCAGCAGTTTGGGCGCCCATTCACCCCTCCACTTT	CASSLGAHSPLHF	TRBJ1-6	TRBV12-3/TRBV12-4	-	-
TGCGCCAGCAGCACCTTACCTGACAGGGTGAGGTACGAGCAGTACTTC	CASSTLPDRVRYEQYF	TRBJ2-7	TRBV5-1	TRBD1	-
TGTGCCAGCAGCCTCCACCCCGGGACTAGGGGCAATGAGCAGTTCTTC	CASSLHPGTRGNEQFF	TRBJ2-1	TRBV5-4	TRBD2	-
TGTGCCAGTAGTATAACGCAGGGGATGGGTAATCAGCCCCAGCATTTT	CASSITQGMGNQPQHF	TRBJ1-5	TRBV19	-	-